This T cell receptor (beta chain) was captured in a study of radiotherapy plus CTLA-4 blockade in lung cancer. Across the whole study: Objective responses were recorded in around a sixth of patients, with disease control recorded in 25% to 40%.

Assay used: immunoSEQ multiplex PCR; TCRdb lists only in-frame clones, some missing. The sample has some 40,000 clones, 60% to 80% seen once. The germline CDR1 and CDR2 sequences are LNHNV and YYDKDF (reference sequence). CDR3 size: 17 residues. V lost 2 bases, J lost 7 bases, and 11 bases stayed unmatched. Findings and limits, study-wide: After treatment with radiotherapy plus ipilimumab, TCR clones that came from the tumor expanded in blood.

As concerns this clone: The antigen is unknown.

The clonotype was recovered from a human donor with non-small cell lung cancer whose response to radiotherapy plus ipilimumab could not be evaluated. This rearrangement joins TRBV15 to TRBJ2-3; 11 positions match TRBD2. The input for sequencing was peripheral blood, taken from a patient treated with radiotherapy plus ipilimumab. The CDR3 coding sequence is TGTGCCACCAGCAGATCATCCTTAGCGGGAGGGGGAAATACGCAGTATTTT. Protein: CATSRSSLAGGGNTQYF. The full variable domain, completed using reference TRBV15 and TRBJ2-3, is DAMVIQNPRYQVTQFGKPVTLSCSQTLNHNVMYWYQQKSSQAPKLLFHYYDKDFNNEADTPDNFQSRRPNTSFCFLDIRSPGLGDTAMYLCATSRSSLAGGGNTQYFGPGTRLTVL.